The 21 T cell receptor beta chains given below trace back to one sample, sequenced in a study of T cell clonality in common variable immunodeficiency. Clones were read by immunoSEQ multiplex PCR, and TCRdb kept only the in-frame ones, dropping some. The sample holds approximately 56,000 clones, and no clone turns up only once. The sequenced sample consisted of peripheral blood mononuclear cells. These receptors were obtained from a person aged 18 to 70 in good health.

This clone was counted many times. The read stops 3 residues short of the end of the CDR3; the missing end is completed from the germline J gene. J is TRBJ1-1 and V is TRBV19; 9 bases align to TRBD1. The CDR3 is 14 amino acids. With V trimmed by 5 bases and J by 4 bases, 5 bases remained unmatched. The V gene's germline CDR1 is LNHDA and CDR2 SQIVND (reference sequence). CDR3 bases read: TGTGCCAGTAGTCTTGACAGGGGGGGCACTGAA. The encoded protein is CASSLDRGGTE. The whole CDR3 region reads CASSLDRGGTEAFF.

On this clone itself: The read halts 3 residues ahead of the CDR3 end, with the missing end drawn from the germline J gene. The chain uses TRBV7-9 and TRBJ1-1; no firm D call. V was cut by 3 bases and J by 5 bases, with 10 bases left in between. The CDR3 contains 13 residues. Per the germline V gene, CDR1 is SEHNR and CDR2 is FQNEAQ (reference sequence). The CDR3 sequence: CASSFLQATEAFF. CDR3 DNA, as far as it was read: TGTGCCAGCAGCTTTCTTCAGGCGACTGAA.

This clone came up many times. Read sequence stops 3 residues before the CDR3 end, and the germline J gene provides the missing end. The chain joins TRBV19 to TRBJ2-1, with 10 bases lining up with TRBD2. This CDR3 is 16 amino acids long. After removal of 1 base from V and 2 bases from J, the junction contained 2 bases not matched to a gene. The germline gives CDR1 LNHDA, CDR2 SQIVND (reference sequence). The CDR3 bases that were read are TGTGCCAGTAGTATAGGTAGCGGGGGGCCCTACAATGAG. It is translated as CASSIGSGGPYNE. The complete CDR3 reads CASSIGSGGPYNEQFF.

This clone was observed many times. The read stops 3 residues short of the end of the CDR3; the missing end is completed from the germline J gene. This chain uses TRBV4-2 with TRBJ1-3; perhaps TRBD1 as D (5 bases). Germline CDR1 and CDR2: LGHNA and YNFKEQ. This CDR3 is built from 15 residues. V was cut by 3 bases and J by 4 bases, with 13 bases left in between. The CDR3 spells CASSQIGVGGNTIYF. The CDR3 bases that were read are TGTGCCAGCAGCCAGATAGGGGTAGGGGGAAACACC.

In its sample, this clone was seen many times. The CDR3 here is CAWGGTATNEKLFF. CDR3 DNA, as far as it was read: TGTGCCTGGGGGGGGACAGCAACTAATGAAAAA. The rearrangement uses TRBV30 and TRBJ1-4, with 7 bases matching TRBD1. The missing CDR3 end, 3 residues past where the read stops, is filled in from the germline J gene. The germline CDR1 and CDR2 sequences are GTSNPN and SVGIG (reference sequence). The J segment lost 0 bases and the V segment lost 5 bases, leaving 3 bases of the junction unmatched. This CDR3 contains 14 residues.

This clone was found many times. Read data end 3 residues before the CDR3 end; the end is taken from the germline J gene. The chain uses TRBV19 and TRBJ2-1; 9 bases match TRBD2. CDR3 length: 15 residues. Germline CDR1 and CDR2: LNHDA and SQIVND (reference sequence). Trimming cost V 7 bases and J 7 bases; bases outside gene matches: 11. The CDR3 region is CASKSTQREVNEQFF. Partial CDR3 DNA: TGTGCCAGTAAATCGACACAGCGGGAGGTGAATGAG.

This clone has a count of ten or more. With the read ending 3 residues before the CDR3 end, the germline J gene is used to fill in that end. The chain recombines TRBV7-8 with TRBJ2-7, with TRBD1 identical over 7 bases. This CDR3 contains 14 residues. Losses at the gene ends were 3 bases for V and 0 bases for J; bases not matched to a gene: 2. The germline V gene has CDR1 SGHVS and CDR2 FQNEAQ. CDR3 sequence reads: CASSFTGDSYEQYF. The part of the CDR3 DNA that was read is TGTGCCAGCAGCTTTACAGGGGACTCCTACGAG.

This clone came up many times. The sequenced fragment ends 3 residues before the CDR3 boundary, so the rest is inferred from the germline J gene. This chain links TRBV12-3 or TRBV12-4 with TRBJ2-7, with 13 nucleotides matching TRBD2. CDR3 size: 16 residues. With V trimmed by 3 bases and J by 5 bases, 7 bases remained unmatched. The DNA read from the CDR3 is TGTGCCAGCAGTTTCCTACTAGCGGGAGGGCTCGACGAG. It specifies CASSFLLAGGLDE. The full CDR3 protein is CASSFLLAGGLDEQYF.

This clone has ten or more counts. CDR3 sequence: CASSLQGDRENIQYF. The covered CDR3 bases are TGTGCCAGCAGCTTACAGGGGGACAGGGAAAACATT. The chain recombines TRBV7-3 with TRBJ2-4; 9 nucleotides match TRBD1. The CDR3 extends 3 residues past the end of the read, so its final part is completed from the germline J gene. Unmatched junction bases numbered 4, after V lost 2 bases and J lost 5 bases. The germline V gene encodes CDR1 SGHTA and CDR2 FQGTGA. The CDR3 runs to 15 residues.

This clone appeared many times. From the germline J gene comes the end of the CDR3, since the read stops 3 residues before it. This sequence joins TRBV18 and TRBJ1-2; no firm D call. This CDR3 comprises 14 residues. Germline V gene data show CDR1 as KGHSH and CDR2 as LQKENI. CDR3 region: CASSPEGYLEGYTF. The DNA read from the CDR3 is TGTGCCAGCTCACCGGAAGGGTACTTGGAAGGC. The complete variable domain, with remaining parts taken from reference TRBV18 and TRBJ1-2, reads NAGVMQNPRHLVRRRGQEARLRCSPMKGHSHVYWYRQLPEEGLKFMVYLQKENIIDESGMPKERFSAEFPKEGPSILRIQQVVRGDSAAYFCASSPEGYLEGYTFGSGTRLTVV.

Turning to this clone: With the read ending 3 residues before the CDR3 end, the germline J gene is used to fill in that end. The V and J genes are TRBV20-1 and TRBJ2-7; 8 bases are a match to TRBD1. Germline CDR1 DFQATT, CDR2 SNEGSKA (reference sequence). This CDR3 has 15 amino acids. The junction had 8 bases not matched to a gene; V was cut back by 3 bases and J by 1 base. Incomplete CDR3 DNA: TGCAGTGCTAGCCTTTACAGGGGGGCTTCCTACGAG. It is translated as CSASLYRGASYE. The CDR3 in its entirety is CSASLYRGASYEQYF.

The table lists this clone with many counts. The read falls 3 residues short of the CDR3 end, and the missing part is taken from the germline J gene. The sample has other DNA sequences that encode this CDR3 too. The gene calls are TRBV7-3 and TRBJ1-1; tentatively, D is TRBD1 (5 bases). The ends were cut back, 0 bases at V and 4 bases at J, with 6 bases in the middle. Per the germline V gene, CDR1 is SGHTA and CDR2 is FQGTGA. CDR3 length: 13 residues. The CDR3 is CASSLTGGTEAFF. Incomplete CDR3 DNA: TGTGCCAGCAGCTTAACGGGGGGCACTGAA.

Ten or more counts support this clone. The read falls 3 residues short of the CDR3 end, and the missing part is taken from the germline J gene. The chain employs TRBV6-1 and TRBJ2-2, with TRBD2 matching 8 bases. Losses at the gene ends were 3 bases for V and 4 bases for J; bases not matched to a gene: 7. Per germline, CDR1 MNHNS and CDR2 SASEGT. The CDR3 is 16 residues long. The CDR3 region is CASSDLRGEFTGELFF. Partial CDR3 DNA: TGTGCCAGCAGTGATCTGCGGGGGGAATTCACCGGGGAG.

This clone was seen many times. The read comes to an end 3 residues before the CDR3 does, leaving the germline J gene to fill in the end. The chain joins TRBV24-1 to TRBJ2-3; weak D call: TRBD1 (5 bases). Germline V gene data show CDR1 as KGHDR and CDR2 as SFDVKD. V was trimmed by 0 bases and J by 2 bases, leaving 11 bases between them. The CDR3 length is 16 residues. Here the CDR3 reads CATSDLLGASTDTQYF. The part of the CDR3 DNA that was read is TGTGCCACCAGTGATTTGCTAGGGGCGTCCACAGATACG.

The part of the CDR3 DNA that was read is TGTGCCAGTAGTCAGACAGGTTACTCCTACGAG. Protein product: CASSQTGYSYE. The CDR3 in full is CASSQTGYSYEQYF. The chain combines TRBV19 with TRBJ2-7; weak D call: TRBD1 (6 bases). The CDR3 end is not reached by the read, which stops 3 residues before it; the germline J gene fills it in. Looked up from germline, CDR1 is LNHDA and CDR2 is SQIVND (reference sequence). This CDR3 region has 14 residues. V was trimmed by 5 bases and J by 0 bases, leaving 11 bases between them.

Points on this clone: Read sequence stops 3 residues before the CDR3 end, and the germline J gene provides the missing end. The V call is TRBV19, the J call TRBJ2-2; TRBD1 matches at 7 bases. In germline, CDR1 is LNHDA, CDR2 SQIVND (reference sequence). The CDR3 loop spans 14 amino acids. The covered CDR3 bases are TGTGCCAGTAGGAGACAGGGTATCGGTTCACCG. Its translation: CASRRQGIGSP. The full CDR3 protein is CASRRQGIGSPLFF.

On this clone: The read gets to within 3 residues of the CDR3 end, and the germline J gene fills in the rest. V is TRBV7-3 and J is TRBJ1-2, with D hard to call. This CDR3 spans 18 amino acids. Germline V gives CDR1 SGHTA, CDR2 FQGTGA. Partial CDR3 DNA: TGTGCCAGCAGCTTAATTCCTGGTACTAGCGGATTTTACAATGAC. It specifies CASSLIPGTSGFYND. The CDR3 reads in full as CASSLIPGTSGFYNDYTF.

The table lists this clone with a few counts. The CDR3 is cut off 3 residues early in the read; its end comes from the germline J gene. V gene TRBV23-1 combines with J gene TRBJ1-2; a possible D gene is TRBD1 (5 bases). TRBV23-1 is flagged as an ORF with uncertain function. This CDR3 has 18 amino acids. The CDR3: CATPSWGEDRYSNQPYTF. The sequenced CDR3 bases are TGCGCCACCCCATCTTGGGGGGAGGACCGCTATAGCAATCAGCCC.

This clone was seen repeatedly, ten times or more. The CDR3 extends 3 residues past the end of the read, so its final part is completed from the germline J gene. The chain employs TRBV19 and TRBJ2-7, with 7 bases fitting TRBD1. The CDR3 has 15 residues. Germline V gene lookup returns CDR1 LNHDA and CDR2 SQIVND (reference sequence). V was clipped by 9 bases and J by 0 bases; unmatched bases: 11. Incomplete CDR3 DNA: TGTGCCAGCGCTGCCGGGACAGAGAGCTCCTACGAG. Its protein is CASAAGTESSYE. The CDR3 as a whole reads CASAAGTESSYEQYF.

The sample holds many counts of this clone. Read sequence stops 3 residues before the CDR3 end, and the germline J gene provides the missing end. This chain connects TRBV5-1 to TRBJ1-2; possibly TRBD1 for D (5 bases). The V end lost 1 base, the J end lost 4 bases, and 14 bases lay between the germline ends. This CDR3 spans 15 amino acids. The germline gives CDR1 SGHRS, CDR2 YFSETQ. The DNA read from the CDR3 is TGCGCCAGCAGCTTGATCGAGTCCAGGGCCTATGGC. Translation: CASSLIESRAYG. The complete CDR3 reads CASSLIESRAYGYTF.

The sample holds many counts of this clone. The read terminates 3 residues before the CDR3 end, so the remaining end is supplied by the germline J gene. The chain carries TRBV18 and TRBJ2-1; 13 nucleotides line up with TRBD2. This CDR3 is 15 amino acids long. With V trimmed by 8 bases and J by 9 bases, 10 bases remained unmatched. The germline V gene encodes CDR1 KGHSH and CDR2 LQKENI. The CDR3 region is CASTYNGLAGVEQFF. The DNA read from the CDR3 is TGTGCCAGCACATATAACGGACTAGCGGGGGTTGAG.